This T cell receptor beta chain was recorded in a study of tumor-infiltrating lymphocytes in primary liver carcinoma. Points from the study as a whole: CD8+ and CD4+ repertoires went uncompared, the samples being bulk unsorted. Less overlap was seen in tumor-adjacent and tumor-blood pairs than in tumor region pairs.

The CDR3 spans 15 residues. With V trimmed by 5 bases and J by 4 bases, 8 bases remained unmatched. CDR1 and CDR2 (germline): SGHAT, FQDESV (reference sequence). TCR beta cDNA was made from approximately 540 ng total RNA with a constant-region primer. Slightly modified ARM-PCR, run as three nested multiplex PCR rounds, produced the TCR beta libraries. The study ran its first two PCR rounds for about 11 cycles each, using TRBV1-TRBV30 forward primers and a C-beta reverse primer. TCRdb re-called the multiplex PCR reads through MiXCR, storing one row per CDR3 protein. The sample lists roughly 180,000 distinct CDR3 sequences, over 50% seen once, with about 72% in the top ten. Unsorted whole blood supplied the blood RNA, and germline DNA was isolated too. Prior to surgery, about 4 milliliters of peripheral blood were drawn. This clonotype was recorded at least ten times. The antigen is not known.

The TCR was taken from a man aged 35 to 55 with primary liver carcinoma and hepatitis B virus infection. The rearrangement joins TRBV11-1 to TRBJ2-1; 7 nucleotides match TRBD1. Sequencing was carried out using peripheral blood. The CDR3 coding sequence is TGTGCCAGCAGCAACAGGGGCGGTATTTACAATGAGCAGTTCTTC. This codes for CASSNRGGIYNEQFF.